Below, 3 T cell receptor beta chains from the same sample are listed, as sequenced in a study of blood T cell repertoires in COVID-19. Generated by immunoSEQ multiplex PCR, the TCRdb table keeps only in-frame clones and is missing some. The sample shows hundreds of thousands of clones, around 87% of them seen only once. The sequencing input was PBMCs or T cells enriched from blood (not recorded which). The receptors were sampled from a woman aged 50 to 60 who had recovered from COVID-19.

The chain links TRBV15 to TRBJ2-2; D not resolved. This CDR3 has 16 residues. V lost 2 bases and J lost 3, with 13 bases in between. From germline, CDR1 is LNHNV and CDR2 YYDKDF (reference sequence). The chain's CDR3 is CATSRKGASDTGELFF. CDR3 sequence (DNA): TGTGCCACCAGCAGAAAAGGAGCTTCGGACACCGGGGAGCTGTTTTTT.

In its sample, this clone was seen a few times. This chain joins TRBV27 and TRBJ2-1; 8 bases map to TRBD1. The J segment lost 6 bases and the V segment lost 8 bases, leaving 6 bases of the junction unmatched. This CDR3 comprises 13 residues. CDR1 and CDR2 (germline): MNHEY, SMNVEV (reference sequence). The CDR3 loop is CASGGQGFNEQFF. The CDR3 DNA is TGTGCCAGCGGTGGACAGGGCTTCAATGAGCAGTTCTTC.

The chain uses TRBV15 and TRBJ1-4; tentative D call: TRBD1 (5 bases). Germline values: CDR1 LNHNV, CDR2 YYDKDF (reference sequence). The V end lost 1 base, the J end lost 3 bases, and 9 bases lay between the germline ends. The CDR3 runs to 15 residues. CDR3 residues: CATSRATEANEKLFF. The CDR3 nucleotides are TGTGCCACCAGCAGAGCGACAGAGGCTAATGAAAAACTGTTTTTT. Full variable domain (outside the CDR3, taken from reference TRBV15 and TRBJ1-4): DAMVIQNPRYQVTQFGKPVTLSCSQTLNHNVMYWYQQKSSQAPKLLFHYYDKDFNNEADTPDNFQSRRPNTSFCFLDIRSPGLGDTAMYLCATSRATEANEKLFFGSGTQLSVL.